Detailed here is one T cell receptor (beta chain). Its antigen is still unknown. This sample stems from a study of Graves' ophthalmopathy and Graves' hyperthyroidism. Points from the study as a whole: The model predicted progression of ophthalmopathy with a sensitivity of about 68%, and its specificity was 72% to 80%. Thyroid clonotypes that were expanded above 0.001 frequency mostly also appeared in blood.

RNA transcripts were the source from which TCR beta CDR3 regions were amplified. Second-round multiplex PCR came after a first-round RT-PCR that employed HTBI primers. Each CDR3 protein is one row after TCRdb ran MiXCR on the multiplex PCR reads. Of over 650,000 distinct CDR3 sequences listed, more than 40% are singletons. V shed 0 bases and J shed 6 bases, with 9 bases lying between them. The germline CDR1 and CDR2 sequences are GTSNPN and SVGIG (reference sequence). CDR3 length: 12 amino acids. The source is an adult man with Graves' ophthalmopathy. The genes are TRBV30 and TRBJ2-7; tentatively, D is TRBD1 (6 bases). Sequencing input: peripheral blood. The CDR3 loop reads CAWSVQGVEQYF. The CDR3 region has the DNA TGTGCCTGGAGTGTACAGGGCGTCGAGCAGTACTTC.